The 5 T cell receptor beta chains presented below share a single source sample, sequenced in a study of identifying expanded T cells in peripheral blood. Sequenced by immunoSEQ multiplex PCR; TCRdb stores in-frame clones only, minus some. This repertoire shows more than 80,000 clones, around 88% found once; its top ten account for approximately 4%. Sequencing used blood. These TCRs come from a person between 18 and 69 years old in good health.

The V gene is TRBV9, the J gene TRBJ2-7; D ambiguous. CDR3 length: 13 residues. The V end was cut by 0 bases, the J end by 2 bases, with 6 bases between. Germline assignment: CDR1 SGDLS and CDR2 YYNGEE. The CDR3 here is CASSVEGPYEQYF. The CDR3 nucleotides read TGTGCCAGCAGCGTAGAAGGCCCCTACGAGCAGTACTTC. Combining the CDR3 with reference TRBV9 and TRBJ2-7 gives the whole variable domain DSGVTQTPKHLITATGQRVTLRCSPRSGDLSVYWYQQSLDQGLQFLIQYYNGEERAKGNILERFSAQQFPDLHSELNLSSLELGDSALYFCASSVEGPYEQYFGPGTRLTVT.

This chain uses TRBV11-2 with TRBJ2-2; D is unresolved. Looked up from germline, CDR1 is SGHAT and CDR2 is FQNNGV. This CDR3 spans 13 amino acids. The V and J ends lost 0 bases and 5 bases respectively, with 4 bases between them. The DNA of the CDR3 is TGTGCCAGCAGCTTAGAACGGACCGGGGAGCTGTTTTTT. Protein: CASSLERTGELFF. Combining the CDR3 with reference TRBV11-2 and TRBJ2-2 gives the whole variable domain EAGVAQSPRYKIIEKRQSVAFWCNPISGHATLYWYQQILGQGPKLLIQFQNNGVVDDSQLPKDRFSAERLKGVDSTLKIQPAKLEDSAVYLCASSLERTGELFFGEGSRLTVL.

The chain couples TRBV2 to TRBJ1-4, with 7 positions matching TRBD1. With V trimmed by 3 bases and J by 8 bases, 6 bases remained unmatched. Germline assignment: CDR1 SNHLY and CDR2 FYNNEI. The CDR3 consists of 14 residues. CDR3 amino acids: CASSDDREGEKLFF. The CDR3, as DNA: TGTGCCAGCAGTGATGACAGGGAGGGGGAAAAACTGTTTTTT.

This clone was seen once. The V gene is TRBV5-1, the J gene TRBJ2-3, with D maybe TRBD1 (6 bases). CDR1 is SGHRS and CDR2 is YFSETQ in the germline V gene. Trimming stripped 5 bases from V and 5 bases from J, with 15 bases between. This CDR3 contains 14 residues. The CDR3 nucleotides are TGCGCCAGCAGTGGGACAAGGTCAAGAGATACGCAGTATTTT. Translated, it gives CASSGTRSRDTQYF.

This rearrangement joins TRBV20-1 to TRBJ1-1; D unresolved. There are 11 residues in the CDR3. CDR1 and CDR2 from the germline V gene are DFQATT and SNEGSKA (reference sequence). V was cut by 5 bases and J by 2 bases, with 6 bases left in between. In nucleotides, the CDR3 is TGCAGTGCTGCAGATAACACTGAAGCTTTCTTT. This encodes CSAADNTEAFF.